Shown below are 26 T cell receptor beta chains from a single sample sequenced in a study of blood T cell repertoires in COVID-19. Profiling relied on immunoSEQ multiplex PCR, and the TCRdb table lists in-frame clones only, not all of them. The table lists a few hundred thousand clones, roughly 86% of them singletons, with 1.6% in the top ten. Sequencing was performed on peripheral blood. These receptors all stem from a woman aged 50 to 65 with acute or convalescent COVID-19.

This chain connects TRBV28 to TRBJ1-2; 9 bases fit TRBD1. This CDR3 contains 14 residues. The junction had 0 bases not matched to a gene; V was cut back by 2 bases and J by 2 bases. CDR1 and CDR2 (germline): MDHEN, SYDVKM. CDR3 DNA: TGTGCCAGCAGTTTAGGGACAGGGAACTATGGCTACACCTTC. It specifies CASSLGTGNYGYTF.

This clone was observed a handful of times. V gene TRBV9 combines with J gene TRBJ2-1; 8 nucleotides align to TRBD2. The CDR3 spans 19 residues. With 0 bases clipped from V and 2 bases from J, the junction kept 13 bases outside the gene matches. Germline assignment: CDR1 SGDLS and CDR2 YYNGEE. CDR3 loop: CASSVAQLAGFFTYNEQFF. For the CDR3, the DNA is TGTGCCAGCAGCGTAGCTCAGCTAGCGGGTTTTTTTACCTACAATGAGCAGTTCTTC.

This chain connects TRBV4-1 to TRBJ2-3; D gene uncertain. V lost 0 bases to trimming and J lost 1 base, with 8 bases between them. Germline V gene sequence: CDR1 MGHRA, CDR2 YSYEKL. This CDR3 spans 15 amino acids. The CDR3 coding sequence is TGCGCCAGCAGCCAAGACCCCCGGGGCACAGATACGCAGTATTTT. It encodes CASSQDPRGTDTQYF.

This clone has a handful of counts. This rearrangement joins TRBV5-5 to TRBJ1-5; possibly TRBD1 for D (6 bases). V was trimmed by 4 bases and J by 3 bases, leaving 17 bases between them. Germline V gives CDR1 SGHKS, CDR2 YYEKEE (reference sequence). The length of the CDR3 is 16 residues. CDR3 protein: CASSPAGGQYNQPQHF. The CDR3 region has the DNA TGTGCCAGCAGCCCCGCGGGGGGCCAATACAATCAGCCCCAGCATTTT.

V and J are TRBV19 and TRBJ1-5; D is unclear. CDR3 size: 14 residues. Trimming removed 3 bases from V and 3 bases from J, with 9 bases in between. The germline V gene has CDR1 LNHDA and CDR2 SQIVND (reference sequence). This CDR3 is CASSMRRLNQPQHF. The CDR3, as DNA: TGTGCCAGTAGTATGCGGAGACTCAATCAGCCCCAGCATTTT. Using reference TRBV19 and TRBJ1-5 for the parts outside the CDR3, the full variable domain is DGGITQSPKYLFRKEGQNVTLSCEQNLNHDAMYWYRQDPGQGLRLIYYSQIVNDFQKGDIAEGYSVSREKKESFPLTVTSAQKNPTAFYLCASSMRRLNQPQHFGDGTRLSIL.

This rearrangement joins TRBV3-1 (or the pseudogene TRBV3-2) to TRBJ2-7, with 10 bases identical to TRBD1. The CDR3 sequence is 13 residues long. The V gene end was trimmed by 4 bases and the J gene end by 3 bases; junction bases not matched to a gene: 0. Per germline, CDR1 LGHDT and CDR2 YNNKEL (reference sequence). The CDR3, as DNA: TGTGCCAGCAGCCGGGACAGGGGCTACGAGCAGTACTTC. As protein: CASSRDRGYEQYF.

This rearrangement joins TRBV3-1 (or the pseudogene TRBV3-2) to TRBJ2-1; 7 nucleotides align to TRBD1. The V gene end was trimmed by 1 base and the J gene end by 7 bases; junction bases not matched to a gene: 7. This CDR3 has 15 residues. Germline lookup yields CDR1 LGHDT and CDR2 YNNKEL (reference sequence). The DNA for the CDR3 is TGTGCCAGCAGCCAAGTGCAGGGGGAAATAAATGAGCAGTTCTTC. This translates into CASSQVQGEINEQFF.

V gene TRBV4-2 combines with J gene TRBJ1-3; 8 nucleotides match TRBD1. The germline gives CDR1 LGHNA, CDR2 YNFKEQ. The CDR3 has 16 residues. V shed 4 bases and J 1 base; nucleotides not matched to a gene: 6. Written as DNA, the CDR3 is TGTGCCAGCAGCCCCCAGGGGGCGGGGTCTGGAAACACCATATATTTT. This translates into CASSPQGAGSGNTIYF.

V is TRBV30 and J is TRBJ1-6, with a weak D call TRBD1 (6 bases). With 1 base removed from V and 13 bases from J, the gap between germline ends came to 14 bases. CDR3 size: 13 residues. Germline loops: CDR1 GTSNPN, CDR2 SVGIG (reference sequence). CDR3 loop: CAWSGTPGEPLHF. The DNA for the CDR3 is TGTGCCTGGAGTGGAACCCCAGGGGAGCCCCTCCACTTT.

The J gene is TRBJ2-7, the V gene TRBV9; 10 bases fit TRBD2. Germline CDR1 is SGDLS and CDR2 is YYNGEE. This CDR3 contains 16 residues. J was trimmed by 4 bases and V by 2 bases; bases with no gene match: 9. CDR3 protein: CASSVDPSGRVYEQYF. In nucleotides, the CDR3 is TGTGCCAGCAGCGTGGATCCTAGCGGGAGAGTATACGAGCAGTACTTC.

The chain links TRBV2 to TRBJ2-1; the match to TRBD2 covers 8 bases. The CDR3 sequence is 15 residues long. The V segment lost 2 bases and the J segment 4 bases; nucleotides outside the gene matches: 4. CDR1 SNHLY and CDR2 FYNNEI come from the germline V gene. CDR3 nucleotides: TGTGCCAGCAGTGAATTAAGCGGGAGTTACAATGAGCAGTTCTTC. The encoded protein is CASSELSGSYNEQFF.

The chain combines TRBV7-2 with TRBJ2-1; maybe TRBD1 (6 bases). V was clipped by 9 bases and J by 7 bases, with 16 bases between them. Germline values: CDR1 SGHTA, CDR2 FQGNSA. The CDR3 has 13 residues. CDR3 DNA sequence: TGTGCCAGTACTCAGGGGCGGAGGAATGAGCAGTTCTTC. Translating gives CASTQGRRNEQFF.

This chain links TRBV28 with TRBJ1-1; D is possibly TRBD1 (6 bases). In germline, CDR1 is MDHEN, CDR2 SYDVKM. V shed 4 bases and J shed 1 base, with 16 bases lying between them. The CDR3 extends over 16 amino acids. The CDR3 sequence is CASSSRPGAGNTEAFF. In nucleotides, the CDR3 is TGTGCCAGCAGTTCCCGCCCAGGGGCGGGGAACACTGAAGCTTTCTTT.

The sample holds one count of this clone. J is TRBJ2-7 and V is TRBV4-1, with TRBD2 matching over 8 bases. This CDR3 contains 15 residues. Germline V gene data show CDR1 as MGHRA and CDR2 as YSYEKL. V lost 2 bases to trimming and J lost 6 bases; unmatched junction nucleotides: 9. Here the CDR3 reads CASSQTVGRAGEQYF. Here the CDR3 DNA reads TGCGCCAGCAGCCAAACCGTCGGGAGGGCAGGCGAGCAGTACTTC.

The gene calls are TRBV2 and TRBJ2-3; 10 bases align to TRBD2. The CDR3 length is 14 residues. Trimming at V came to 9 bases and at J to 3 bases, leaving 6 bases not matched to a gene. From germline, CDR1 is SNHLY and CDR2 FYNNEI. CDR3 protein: CASGLAGVTDTQYF. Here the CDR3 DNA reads TGTGCCAGTGGTCTAGCGGGAGTTACAGATACGCAGTATTTT. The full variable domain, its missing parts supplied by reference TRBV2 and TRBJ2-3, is EPEVTQTPSHQVTQMGQEVILRCVPISNHLYFYWYRQILGQKVEFLVSFYNNEISEKSEIFDDQFSVERPDGSNFTLKIRSTKLEDSAMYFCASGLAGVTDTQYFGPGTRLTVL.

CDR3 coding DNA: TGTGCCAGCAGCTTGGCCGGGACAGAAAACATTCAGTACTTC. Encoded protein: CASSLAGTENIQYF. The chain recombines TRBV5-5 with TRBJ2-4; the match to TRBD1 covers 7 bases. Per germline, CDR1 SGHKS and CDR2 YYEKEE (reference sequence). V lost 0 bases, J lost 5 bases, and 2 bases stayed unmatched. The CDR3 is made up of 14 amino acids.

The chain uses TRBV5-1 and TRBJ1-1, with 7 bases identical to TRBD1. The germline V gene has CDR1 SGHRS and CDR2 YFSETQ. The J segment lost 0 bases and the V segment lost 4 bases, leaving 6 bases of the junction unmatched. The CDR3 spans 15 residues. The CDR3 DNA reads TGCGCCAGCAGCAGACAGGGCGTAATGAACACTGAAGCTTTCTTT. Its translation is CASSRQGVMNTEAFF.

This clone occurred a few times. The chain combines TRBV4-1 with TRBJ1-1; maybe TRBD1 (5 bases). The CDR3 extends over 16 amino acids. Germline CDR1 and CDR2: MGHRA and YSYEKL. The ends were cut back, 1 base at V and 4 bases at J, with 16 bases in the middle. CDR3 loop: CASSQGRGTKSTEAFF. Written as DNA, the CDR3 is TGCGCCAGCAGCCAAGGGCGGGGCACAAAGAGCACTGAAGCTTTCTTT.

The CDR3 DNA follows: TGTGCCAGCAGTTTTCGGGGGGAAAATCAGCCCCAGCATTTT. This encodes CASSFRGENQPQHF. The chain employs TRBV27 and TRBJ1-5; maybe TRBD1 (5 bases). The ends were cut back, 3 bases at V and 4 bases at J, with 10 bases in the middle. Germline lookup yields CDR1 MNHEY and CDR2 SMNVEV (reference sequence). The CDR3 extends over 14 amino acids.

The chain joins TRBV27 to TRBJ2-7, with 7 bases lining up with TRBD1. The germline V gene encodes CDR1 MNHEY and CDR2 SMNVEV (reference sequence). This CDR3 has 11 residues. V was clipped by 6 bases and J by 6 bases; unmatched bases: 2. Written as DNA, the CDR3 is TGTGCCAGCAGAGCAGGGGGCGAGCAGTACTTC. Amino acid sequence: CASRAGGEQYF.

In DNA form, the CDR3 reads TGCGCCAGCAGACCCGGGGACAGCAATAATTCACCCCTCCACTTT. Its protein product is CASRPGDSNNSPLHF. The V gene is TRBV5-1, the J gene TRBJ1-6; 7 bases match TRBD1. CDR1 SGHRS and CDR2 YFSETQ come from the germline V gene. CDR3 length: 15 residues. Losses at the gene ends were 5 bases for V and 5 bases for J; bases not matched to a gene: 7.

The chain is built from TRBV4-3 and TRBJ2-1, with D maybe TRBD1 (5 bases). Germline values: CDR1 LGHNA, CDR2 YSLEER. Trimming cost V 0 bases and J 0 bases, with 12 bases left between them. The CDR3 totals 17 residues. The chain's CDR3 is CASSQEPMQGSYNEQFF. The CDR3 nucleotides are TGCGCCAGCAGCCAAGAACCTATGCAGGGCTCCTACAATGAGCAGTTCTTC.

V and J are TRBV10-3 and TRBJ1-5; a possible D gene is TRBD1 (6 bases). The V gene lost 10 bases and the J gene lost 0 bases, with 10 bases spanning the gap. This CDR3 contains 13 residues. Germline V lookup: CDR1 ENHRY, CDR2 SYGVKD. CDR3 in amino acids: CATQGYSNQPQHF. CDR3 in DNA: TGTGCCACTCAGGGGTATAGCAATCAGCCCCAGCATTTT.

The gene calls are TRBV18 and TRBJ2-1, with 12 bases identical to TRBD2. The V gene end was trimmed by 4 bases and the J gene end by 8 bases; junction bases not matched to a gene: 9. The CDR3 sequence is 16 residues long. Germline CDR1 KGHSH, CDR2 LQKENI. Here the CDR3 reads CASSQLAGGPSDEQFF. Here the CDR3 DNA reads TGTGCCAGCTCACAGCTAGCGGGAGGGCCGAGCGATGAGCAGTTCTTC.

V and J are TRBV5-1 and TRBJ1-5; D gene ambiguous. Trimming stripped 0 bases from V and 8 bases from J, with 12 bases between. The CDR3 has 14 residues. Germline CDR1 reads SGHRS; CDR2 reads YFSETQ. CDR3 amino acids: CASSLETGREPQHF. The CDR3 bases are TGCGCCAGCAGCTTGGAGACGGGTCGGGAGCCCCAGCATTTT.

Here the CDR3 DNA reads TGTGCCAGCAGCATCCTTCTTGACTACACGAACACCGGGGAGCTGTTTTTT. Protein sequence: CASSILLDYTNTGELFF. V usage is TRBV7-8 and J usage is TRBJ2-2; D possibly corresponds to TRBD2 (5 bases). The CDR3 consists of 17 residues. Germline V gene data show CDR1 as SGHVS and CDR2 as FQNEAQ. V was pared by 5 bases and J by 0 bases, with 16 bases between.